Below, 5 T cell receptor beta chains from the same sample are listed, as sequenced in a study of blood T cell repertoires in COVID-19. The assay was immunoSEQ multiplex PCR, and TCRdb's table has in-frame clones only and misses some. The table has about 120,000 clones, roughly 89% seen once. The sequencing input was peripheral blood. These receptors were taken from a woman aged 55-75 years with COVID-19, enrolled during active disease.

The CDR3 DNA reads as TGTGCCAGCAGGAATCCCGGGACAGAGCAAGAGACCCAGTACTTC. It yields the protein CASRNPGTEQETQYF. The chain combines TRBV6-5 with TRBJ2-5; 7 bases are a match to TRBD1. From germline, CDR1 is MNHEY and CDR2 SVGAGI. CDR3 size: 15 residues. The trim removed 6 bases at V and 2 bases at J, leaving 9 bases unmatched.

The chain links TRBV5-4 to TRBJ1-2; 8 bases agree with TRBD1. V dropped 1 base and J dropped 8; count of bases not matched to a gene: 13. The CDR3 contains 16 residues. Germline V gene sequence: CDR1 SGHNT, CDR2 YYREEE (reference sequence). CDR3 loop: CASSLRTRQGLEGYTF. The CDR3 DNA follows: TGTGCCAGCAGCTTGCGAACCCGACAGGGGTTGGAGGGCTACACCTTC.

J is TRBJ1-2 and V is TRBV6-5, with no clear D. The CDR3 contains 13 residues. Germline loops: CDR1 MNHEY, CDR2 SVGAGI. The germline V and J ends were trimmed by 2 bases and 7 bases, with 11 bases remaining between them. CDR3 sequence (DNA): TGTGCCAGCAGTTACACCCTTTCAGGTGGCTACACCTTC. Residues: CASSYTLSGGYTF.

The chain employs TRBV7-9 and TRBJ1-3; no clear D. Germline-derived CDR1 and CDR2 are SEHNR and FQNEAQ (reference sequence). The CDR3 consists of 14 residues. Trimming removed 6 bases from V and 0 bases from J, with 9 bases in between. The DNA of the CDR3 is TGTGCCAGCAGTCTAGCCAGCTCTGGAAACACCATATATTTT. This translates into CASSLASSGNTIYF.

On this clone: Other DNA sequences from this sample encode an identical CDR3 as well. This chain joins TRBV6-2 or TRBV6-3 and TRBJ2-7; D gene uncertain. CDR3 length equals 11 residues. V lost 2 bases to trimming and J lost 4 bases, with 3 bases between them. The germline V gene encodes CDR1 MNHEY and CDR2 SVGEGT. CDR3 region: CASSYLYEQYF. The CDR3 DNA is TGTGCCAGCAGTTACCTGTACGAGCAGTACTTC.